Reported below is one T cell receptor (beta chain). The data originate from a study of blood T cell repertoires in COVID-19. Only in-frame clones appear in the TCRdb table, and some are missing; sequencing was by immunoSEQ multiplex PCR. The sample contains over 40,000 clones, about 86% of which appear only once. The V gene end was trimmed by 4 bases and the J gene end by 2 bases; junction bases not matched to a gene: 8. The length of the CDR3 is 17 residues. Germline values: CDR1 LGHDT, CDR2 YNNKEL (reference sequence). The sample taken for sequencing was peripheral blood. The chain is built from TRBV3-1 (or the pseudogene TRBV3-2) and TRBJ2-1; 10 bases align to TRBD2. The TCR comes from an elderly man with active COVID-19. The chain's CDR3 is CASSPVAGGLTYNEQFF. CDR3 nucleotides: TGTGCCAGCAGCCCTGTAGCGGGAGGCCTTACCTACAATGAGCAGTTCTTC.